This T cell receptor (beta chain) stems from a study of blood T cell repertoires in COVID-19 (TCRdb year 2020). As for the study more broadly: Samples from collaborators originated in the United States, Italy and Spain and spanned both the acute and convalescent phases of COVID-19. The prospective study material was composed of cDNA or gDNA derived from T cells, B-cell-depleted T cells, or PBMCs. The dataset comprised deeply sampled blood TCRbeta repertoires from subjects exposed to, actively infected with, or recovered from COVID-19. The repertoires were released in a freely available public database intended as a resource for research on the immune response to SARS-CoV-2. The samples were drawn from the first 160 participants of the ongoing ImmuneRACE study and from 1,254 subjects provided by 6 global collaborators. A de-identified subject ID, COVID-19 status, age in years and sex were almost always included in the sample metadata. HLA class I and class II types, where available, came from metadata supplied by the sample provider rather than from assay-based typing.

Details on this clone: There is no known antigen for this receptor. Base-call qualities are not available, and no considerably larger clone is one nucleotide away.

The CDR3 runs 15 residues from the cysteine to the phenylalanine. Only CDR3 DNA remains: 45 bases, in frame from the first base. Trimming takes 9 bases off V and 2 bases off J; junction bases not matched to a gene: 12. As encoded in the germline V gene (reference sequence), CDR1 is MNHNY while CDR2 is SVGAGI. A second Seattle source provided samples from volunteer blood donors who had recovered from COVID-19. Whole blood was collected in K2EDTA tubes by collaborating institutions according to the institutions' own protocols. For TCRbeta analysis, collaborators shipped samples as frozen whole blood, isolated PBMCs, or DNA extracted from either of those sample types. General study outcomes and caveats: The amount of clinical and demographic metadata varied by source and participant and was provided uncurated.

TCRbeta CDR3 regions were amplified from genomic DNA using the immunoSEQ Assay, a bias-controlled multiplex PCR. Under the source paper's analysis protocol: The number of nucleated cells in each sample was estimated by amplification of reference gene primers within the assay. To quantify the absolute abundance of each unique TCRbeta CDR3 rearrangement, sequence reads were collapsed and filtered. For each sample, productive Simpson clonality was calculated as the square root of Simpson's diversity index across productive rearrangements. Sourced from immuneACCESS, this table was stored by TCRdb with only in-frame sequences that have V and J called. A share of the clones is absent; for the studies checked, an unresolved V gene accounts for under half, and the remainder has no known explanation. V, J and clone size are those of that table, while D and trimming were read from the DNA. The sample records 190,000 or so clones, 80% to 90% of which are singletons. Of the sample, approximately 0.93% falls within the top ten clones.

Sequenced sample: peripheral blood. The rearranged segments are TRBV6-6 and TRBJ1-2, with 7 bases in between that match TRBD1. The sequence was collected from a woman under 30 who had recovered from COVID-19. The DNA sequence follows: TGTGCCAGTCTACTTTGGGGCAGGGGGAACTATGGCTACACCTTC. The encoded protein is CASLLWGRGNYGYTF.